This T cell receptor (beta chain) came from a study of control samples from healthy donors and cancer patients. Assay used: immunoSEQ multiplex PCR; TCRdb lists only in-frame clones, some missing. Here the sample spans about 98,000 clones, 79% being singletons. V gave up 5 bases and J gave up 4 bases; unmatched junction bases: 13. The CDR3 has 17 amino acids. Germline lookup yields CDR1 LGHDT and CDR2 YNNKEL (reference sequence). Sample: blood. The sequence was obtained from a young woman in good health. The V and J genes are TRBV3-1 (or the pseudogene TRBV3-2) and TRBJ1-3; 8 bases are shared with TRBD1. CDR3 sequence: CASSEKSPGGFGNTIYF. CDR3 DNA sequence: TGTGCCAGCAGCGAGAAGTCCCCAGGGGGCTTCGGAAACACCATATATTTT.